What follows are 28 T cell receptor beta chains derived from one specimen sequenced in a study of blood T cell repertoires in COVID-19. Here immunoSEQ multiplex PCR was the method, and the copy in TCRdb shows in-frame clones only, minus some. The profile shows roughly 86,000 clones, around 83% of them singletons. Sequencing was carried out using peripheral blood. These receptors all stem from a woman in her seventies with acute or convalescent COVID-19.

The chain is built from TRBV7-3 and TRBJ1-1, with D perhaps TRBD1 (5 bases). The germline gives CDR1 SGHTA, CDR2 FQGTGA. Trimming left V 2 bases short and J 3 bases short, with 10 bases between. This CDR3 spans 14 amino acids. The CDR3 sequence: CASSLLRGDTEAFF. Written as DNA, the CDR3 is TGTGCCAGCAGCTTACTCCGGGGGGACACTGAAGCTTTCTTT.

J is TRBJ1-2 and V is TRBV5-1; TRBD1 matches 9 bases. CDR1 SGHRS and CDR2 YFSETQ come from the germline V gene. J was trimmed by 3 bases and V by 4 bases; bases with no gene match: 7. The CDR3 runs 15 residues. Here the CDR3 reads CASSTGTGIYYGYTF. The CDR3 nucleotides are TGCGCCAGCAGCACGGGGACAGGGATTTACTATGGCTACACCTTC.

The chain joins TRBV5-4 to TRBJ2-7, with 8 positions matching TRBD2. Germline trimming cut 4 bases from V and 7 bases from J; bases unmatched to any gene: 10. The CDR3 is 14 amino acids. The germline V gene has CDR1 SGHNT and CDR2 YYREEE (reference sequence). DNA of the CDR3: TGTGCCAGCAGCAAGCCGGGACTAGTGTCGGAGCAGTACTTC. Its protein is CASSKPGLVSEQYF.

This chain joins TRBV25-1 and TRBJ1-6; 9 bases line up with TRBD1. Germline lookup yields CDR1 MGHDK and CDR2 SYGVNS. With V trimmed by 3 bases and J by 10 bases, 7 bases remained unmatched. The CDR3 is 15 amino acids. CDR3 DNA: TGTGCCAGCAGTGACCCACAGGGGGCTCAGTCACCCCTCCACTTT. Residues: CASSDPQGAQSPLHF.

CDR3 protein: CASSAGTGNGYTF. CDR3 bases: TGTGCCAGCAGCGCCGGGACAGGGAATGGCTACACCTTC. J is TRBJ1-2 and V is TRBV11-1; 9 nucleotides line up with TRBD1. Germline CDR1 is SGHAT and CDR2 is FQDESV (reference sequence). V shed 5 bases and J 6 bases; nucleotides not matched to a gene: 4. This CDR3 region has 13 residues.

The rearrangement links TRBV7-3 to TRBJ2-3; 7 bases match TRBD2. V was clipped by 1 base and J by 2 bases; unmatched bases: 6. The germline gives CDR1 SGHTA, CDR2 FQGTGA. The CDR3 extends over 16 amino acids. The CDR3 spells CASSLNVGGTTDTQYF. The CDR3 coding sequence is TGTGCCAGCAGCTTAAATGTCGGGGGGACCACAGATACGCAGTATTTT.

Here the CDR3 reads CSVGRGTGVEKLFF. The CDR3 region has the DNA TGCAGCGTTGGACGAGGGACAGGGGTTGAAAAACTGTTTTTT. The chain recombines TRBV29-1 with TRBJ1-4, with 10 bases identical to TRBD1. Germline values: CDR1 SQVTM, CDR2 ANQGSEA. The junction had 6 bases not matched to a gene; V was cut back by 4 bases and J by 7 bases. The CDR3 sequence is 14 residues long.

The chain joins TRBV28 to TRBJ1-5; no definite D call. This CDR3 spans 15 amino acids. From germline, CDR1 is MDHEN and CDR2 SYDVKM. V was cut by 3 bases and J by 2 bases, with 11 bases left in between. As DNA, the CDR3 is TGTGCCAGCAGTTTCTTGGCAGCGGGCAATCAGCCCCAGCATTTT. Residues: CASSFLAAGNQPQHF.

V is TRBV2 and J is TRBJ2-1; tentative D call: TRBD1 (6 bases). The CDR3 is made up of 14 amino acids. Germline loops: CDR1 SNHLY, CDR2 FYNNEI. Deletions cut 3 bases from V and 8 bases from J, with 14 bases between. CDR3 in DNA: TGTGCCAGCAGTGACTACAGGGTTAACGATGAGCAGTTCTTC. Its protein product is CASSDYRVNDEQFF.

The rearrangement joins TRBV29-1 to TRBJ1-2; D possibly corresponds to TRBD1 (5 bases). Germline CDR1 is SQVTM and CDR2 is ANQGSEA. CDR3 size: 12 residues. Trimming pared 3 bases from V and 7 bases from J, leaving 12 bases between. CDR3 in amino acids: CSVEAGQGGYTF. The CDR3 nucleotides are TGCAGCGTTGAGGCAGGGCAGGGTGGCTACACCTTC.

The chain uses TRBV5-1 and TRBJ1-1; 10 bases fit TRBD1. The V and J ends lost 4 bases and 6 bases, in that order; junction bases with no gene match: 6. The CDR3 consists of 14 residues. The germline gives CDR1 SGHRS, CDR2 YFSETQ. CDR3 coding DNA: TGCGCCAGCAGCAGGGGACAGGGGTTACCTGAAGCTTTCTTT. Translation: CASSRGQGLPEAFF.

The V and J genes are TRBV18 and TRBJ1-3, with D tentatively TRBD1 (5 bases). Germline V lookup: CDR1 KGHSH, CDR2 LQKENI. Trimming left V 3 bases short and J 1 base short, with 13 bases between. The CDR3 runs 16 residues. The chain's CDR3 is CASSPLKTVSGNTIYF. CDR3 bases: TGTGCCAGCTCACCCCTTAAGACAGTTTCTGGAAACACCATATATTTT.

In its sample, this clone was seen a few times. The chain couples TRBV27 to TRBJ2-3, with a tentative D call TRBD1 (6 bases). This CDR3 contains 13 residues. Germline-derived CDR1 and CDR2 are MNHEY and SMNVEV (reference sequence). V was shortened by 6 bases and J by 2 bases, with 9 bases between the two germline ends. The CDR3 coding sequence is TGTGCCAGCAGAAGGGGGACCACAGATACGCAGTATTTT. This sequence encodes CASRRGTTDTQYF.

Remarks on this clone: Relative to the germline gene, one junction end is altered; a read error may explain this. The gene calls are TRBV3-1 (or the pseudogene TRBV3-2) and TRBJ1-2; 7 bases are a match to TRBD1. This CDR3 has 13 amino acids. Germline V CDR1 and CDR2: LGHDT, YNNKEL (reference sequence). Here the CDR3 DNA reads TGTGCCAGCAGCCAAGGCGACAGGGACCCCCCGAACTTC. Its translation is CASSQGDRDPPNF.

The genes are TRBV27 and TRBJ1-5; D unclear. CDR3 size: 15 residues. Between the trimmed V and J ends, which lost 6 bases and 0 bases, there was a span of 12 bases. The germline gives CDR1 MNHEY, CDR2 SMNVEV (reference sequence). The CDR3 sequence: CASRGGIFSNQPQHF. CDR3 bases: TGTGCCAGCAGGGGAGGCATTTTTAGCAATCAGCCCCAGCATTTT.

This clone was found a few times. The chain couples TRBV3-1 (or the pseudogene TRBV3-2) to TRBJ1-1, with 10 nucleotides matching TRBD1. The CDR3 is made up of 15 amino acids. Trimming removed 3 bases from V and 5 bases from J; junction bases left unmatched: 6. Germline loops: CDR1 LGHDT, CDR2 YNNKEL (reference sequence). DNA for the CDR3: TGTGCCAGCAGCCAGAGGACAGGGGGAGGGACTGAAGCTTTCTTT. Translating it yields CASSQRTGGGTEAFF.

The chain joins TRBV25-1 to TRBJ1-2; D might be TRBD1 (6 bases). The V end lost 3 bases, the J end lost 3 bases, and 11 bases lay between the germline ends. Germline V gives CDR1 MGHDK, CDR2 SYGVNS. The length of the CDR3 is 14 residues. The CDR3 reads CASSDSGHYYGYTF. CDR3 nucleotides: TGTGCCAGCAGTGATTCGGGACACTACTATGGCTACACCTTC.

This CDR3 reads CASSSRLAGRLEKLFF. Written as DNA, the CDR3 is TGTGCCAGCAGTTCACGCTTGGCAGGCCGTCTTGAAAAACTGTTTTTT. The genes are TRBV6-5 and TRBJ1-4; D is undetermined. V was cut by 4 bases and J by 7 bases, with 19 bases left in between. The CDR3 is 16 amino acids. Germline values: CDR1 MNHEY, CDR2 SVGAGI.

This chain uses TRBV6-5 with TRBJ1-6; D remains unclear. This CDR3 is 13 amino acids long. V was shortened by 7 bases and J by 9 bases, with 13 bases between the two germline ends. CDR1 and CDR2 (germline): MNHEY, SVGAGI. The DNA for the CDR3 is TGTGCCAGCACTCTAACGGGTGCTTCACCCCTCCACTTT. It encodes CASTLTGASPLHF.

The genes are TRBV2 and TRBJ1-2, with D perhaps TRBD1 (6 bases). V lost 6 bases to trimming and J lost 3 bases, with 14 bases between them. CDR3 length: 14 residues. Germline values: CDR1 SNHLY, CDR2 FYNNEI. CDR3 in amino acids: CASSDFTGYYGYTF. CDR3 nucleotide sequence: TGTGCCAGCAGCGACTTTACAGGGTACTATGGCTACACCTTC.

The gene calls are TRBV2 and TRBJ1-1; D may be TRBD1 (6 bases). The CDR3 is 12 amino acids. V was cut by 7 bases and J by 5 bases, with 11 bases left in between. CDR1 is SNHLY, CDR2 FYNNEI, per germline. The CDR3 here is CASTPQGTEAFF. CDR3 DNA: TGTGCCAGCACTCCACAGGGAACTGAAGCTTTCTTT.

This rearrangement joins TRBV5-1 to TRBJ2-2, with D possibly matching TRBD1 (5 bases). The V gene lost 5 bases and the J gene lost 7 bases, with 12 bases spanning the gap. The V gene's germline CDR1 is SGHRS and CDR2 YFSETQ. CDR3 size: 13 residues. The CDR3 nucleotides are TGCGCCAGCAGGGTAGGGGCAGTCGGGGAGCTGTTTTTT. This sequence encodes CASRVGAVGELFF.

Turning to this clone: One junction end does not reproduce the germline sequence, and a read error may be involved. The chain recombines TRBV29-1 with TRBJ1-2; TRBD1 might be the D (5 bases). CDR1 SQVTM and CDR2 ANQGSEA come from the germline V gene. This CDR3 contains 12 residues. CDR3 protein: CSVEDFPQGRSF. The CDR3 region has the DNA TGCAGCGTTGAAGATTTTCCGCAGGGTCGGTCCTTC. The whole variable domain, filled in from reference TRBV29-1 and TRBJ1-2, reads SAVISQKPSRDICQRGTSLTIQCQVDSQVTMMFWYRQQPGQSLTLIATANQGSEATYESGFVIDKFPISRPNLTFSTLTVSNMSPEDSSIYLCSVEDFPQGRSFGSGTRLTVV.

The J gene is TRBJ1-1, the V gene TRBV5-1; 12 bases fit TRBD1. V trimming: 4 bases; J trimming: 6 bases; junction bases outside the gene matches: 4. The V gene's germline CDR1 is SGHRS and CDR2 YFSETQ. The CDR3 length is 14 residues. As DNA, the CDR3 is TGCGCCAGCAGCGAGGGACAGGGGGCCTCTGAAGCTTTCTTT. Protein sequence: CASSEGQGASEAFF.

The chain recombines TRBV9 with TRBJ1-2; D gene ambiguous. CDR1 and CDR2 from the germline V gene are SGDLS and YYNGEE. This CDR3 is built from 14 residues. V lost 6 bases to trimming and J lost 0 bases, with 12 bases between them. CDR3 residues: CASTGSVANYGYTF. CDR3 DNA sequence: TGTGCCAGCACAGGCTCAGTAGCTAACTATGGCTACACCTTC.

The rearrangement uses TRBV3-1 (or the pseudogene TRBV3-2) and TRBJ1-4, with D possibly TRBD1 on 6 matching bases. This CDR3 is 14 amino acids long. Germline lookup yields CDR1 LGHDT and CDR2 YNNKEL (reference sequence). V shed 8 bases and J shed 4 bases, with 14 bases lying between them. CDR3 protein: CASSRGTHNEKLFF. CDR3 bases: TGTGCCAGCTCTAGGGGGACACATAATGAAAAACTGTTTTTT.

This chain uses TRBV28 with TRBJ2-7; 7 bases align to TRBD1. The J segment lost 3 bases and the V segment lost 1 base, leaving 6 bases of the junction unmatched. Germline loops: CDR1 MDHEN, CDR2 SYDVKM. The length of the CDR3 is 15 residues. The CDR3 coding sequence is TGTGCCAGCAGTTTATTCCCGGACAGGAGCTACGAGCAGTACTTC. This gives the protein CASSLFPDRSYEQYF.

This clone was seen once. CDR3 DNA sequence: TGTGCCAGCAGCGTATGGCCACAAGAGACCCAGTACTTC. Translating gives CASSVWPQETQYF. The V call is TRBV9, the J call TRBJ2-5; D gene ambiguous. Germline V gene lookup returns CDR1 SGDLS and CDR2 YYNGEE. This CDR3 contains 13 residues. The V gene lost 1 base and the J gene lost 2 bases, with 6 bases spanning the gap.